Below are 10 T cell receptor beta chains sequenced from a single sample in a study of T cells in Graves' hyperthyroidism and ophthalmopathy. The source material, RNA transcripts, was used to amplify TCR beta CDR3 regions. In the first-round RT-PCR of the TCR CDR3, the HTBI primer set was used. In TCRdb, the multiplex PCR reads were re-called with MiXCR into one record per CDR3 protein. This table holds under 750,000 distinct CDR3 sequences, around 20% found once. Input material: blood. The receptors were gathered from a woman in her 50s with Graves' hyperthyroidism that later progressed to Graves' ophthalmopathy.

This clonotype was seen a handful of times. J is TRBJ1-2 and V is TRBV6-1; D is undetermined. The CDR3 totals 11 residues. Trimming pared 4 bases from V and 8 bases from J, leaving 8 bases between. In germline, CDR1 is MNHNS, CDR2 SASEGT. DNA of the CDR3: TGTGCCAGCAGTGGGGGTGGAGGCTACACCTTC. Translating gives CASSGGGGYTF.

This clonotype came up many times. The chain employs TRBV3-1 and TRBJ2-3; TRBD2 matches 9 bases. V shed 0 bases and J 2 bases; nucleotides not matched to a gene: 9. Germline V gene sequence: CDR1 LGHDT, CDR2 YNNKEL (reference sequence). This CDR3 region has 18 residues. Here the CDR3 reads CASSQDIGLARYTDTQYF. For the CDR3, the DNA is TGTGCCAGCAGCCAAGATATAGGACTAGCGCGATACACAGATACGCAGTATTTT.

This chain joins TRBV6-1 and TRBJ2-5; D is possibly TRBD2 (6 bases). Trimming removed 5 bases from V and 4 bases from J, with 14 bases in between. CDR3 length: 14 amino acids. Germline loops: CDR1 MNHNS, CDR2 SASEGT. CDR3 loop: CASSRASERETQYF. In DNA, the CDR3 is TGTGCCAGCAGTCGAGCTAGCGAACGAGAGACCCAGTACTTC.

Remarks on this clonotype: A read error may produce the germline difference seen at one junction end. This chain joins TRBV3-1 and TRBJ2-5; 11 bases match TRBD2. The V gene's germline CDR1 is LGHDT and CDR2 YNNKEL (reference sequence). The length of the CDR3 is 13 residues. This CDR3 reads CASSLASGGTKYF. The CDR3 DNA sequence: TGTGCCAGCAGCCTAGCTAGCGGGGGGACCAAGTACTTC.

To note about this clonotype: Germline and junction disagree at one end, which may indicate a read error. The rearrangement joins TRBV5-1 to TRBJ2-3, with D tentatively TRBD2 (7 bases). This CDR3 contains 20 residues. Germline V gene data show CDR1 as SGHRS and CDR2 as YFSETQ. CDR3 region: CASSLDEGGGGFRPADTQYF. The CDR3 DNA sequence: TGTGCCAGCAGCTTAGATGAAGGAGGGGGAGGGTTCCGGCCCGCAGATACGCAGTATTTT.

This clonotype was observed many times. The genes are TRBV20-1 and TRBJ1-1; D uncertain. V dropped 2 bases and J dropped 3 bases, with 13 bases sitting between them. Germline CDR1 and CDR2: DFQATT and SNEGSKA (reference sequence). The CDR3 loop spans 14 amino acids. In nucleotides, the CDR3 is TGCAGTGCTAGATATCCCGTTATCCACACTGAAGCTTTCTTT. Translating it yields CSARYPVIHTEAFF.

At least ten counts were recorded for this clonotype. The V gene is TRBV20-1, the J gene TRBJ2-3; 9 bases agree with TRBD2. J lost 0 bases, V lost 6 bases, and 4 bases had no gene match. CDR3 length: 14 amino acids. CDR1 is DFQATT and CDR2 is SNEGSKA in the germline V gene (reference sequence). The CDR3 loop is CSAKGLASTDTQYF. CDR3 coding DNA: TGCAGTGCGAAGGGACTAGCAAGCACAGATACGCAGTATTTT.

The sample holds a few counts of this clonotype. This chain joins TRBV3-1 and TRBJ2-7, with D hard to call. This CDR3 region has 14 residues. V lost 4 bases and J lost 2, with 12 bases in between. Looked up from germline, CDR1 is LGHDT and CDR2 is YNNKEL (reference sequence). The CDR3 nucleotides read TGTGCCAGCAGCCTACACCATGGAACCTACGAGCAGTACTTC. Its translation: CASSLHHGTYEQYF.

This clonotype has a handful of counts. V usage is TRBV12-3 or TRBV12-4 and J usage is TRBJ1-5, with D hard to call. The CDR3 contains 12 residues. With 7 bases removed from V and 7 bases from J, the gap between germline ends came to 11 bases. CDR3 in DNA: TGTGCCAGCAATTCGGGGTTACAGCCCCAGCATTTT. It yields the protein CASNSGLQPQHF.

This clonotype was counted at least ten times. The rearrangement joins TRBV3-1 to TRBJ1-4, with TRBD1 as a possible D gene (5 bases). V was trimmed by 1 base and J by 8 bases, leaving 5 bases between them. The germline CDR1 and CDR2 sequences are LGHDT and YNNKEL (reference sequence). The CDR3 totals 12 residues. This CDR3 is CASSQGDEKLFF. The CDR3 nucleotides are TGTGCCAGCAGCCAAGGGGACGAAAAACTGTTTTTT.